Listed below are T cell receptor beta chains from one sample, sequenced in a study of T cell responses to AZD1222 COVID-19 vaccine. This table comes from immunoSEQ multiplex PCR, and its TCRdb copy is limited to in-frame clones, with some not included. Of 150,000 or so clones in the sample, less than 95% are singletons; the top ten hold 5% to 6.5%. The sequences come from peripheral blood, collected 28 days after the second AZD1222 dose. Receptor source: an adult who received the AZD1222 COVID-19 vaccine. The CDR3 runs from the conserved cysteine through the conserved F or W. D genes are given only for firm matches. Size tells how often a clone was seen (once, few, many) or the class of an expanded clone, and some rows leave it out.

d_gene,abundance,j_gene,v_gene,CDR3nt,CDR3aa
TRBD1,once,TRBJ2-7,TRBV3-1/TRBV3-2,TGTGCCAGCAGCGTAGGGACAGCCTCCTACGAGCAGTACTTC,CASSVGTASYEQYF
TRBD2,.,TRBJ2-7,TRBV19,TGTGCTTCAGGGCGGGAGAATTCCTACGAGCAGTACTTC,CASGRENSYEQYF
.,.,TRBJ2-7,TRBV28,TGTGCCAGCAGGCCGCGGGACAACACCTTCTACGAGCAGTACTTC,CASRPRDNTFYEQYF
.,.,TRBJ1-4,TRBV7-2,TGTGCCAGCAGCATATCAGGGTCATCTAATGAAAAACTGTTTTTT,CASSISGSSNEKLFF
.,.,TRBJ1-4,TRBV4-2,TGTGCCAGCAGCCAAGATCAGTTGGCAACTAATGAAAAACTGTTTTTT,CASSQDQLATNEKLFF
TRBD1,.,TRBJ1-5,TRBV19,TGTTCGACCCGGGACAGGCCTTATGGCAATCAGCCCCAGCATTTT,CSTRDRPYGNQPQHF
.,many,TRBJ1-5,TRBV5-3,TGTGCCAGAAGCGGAGCCGCGGACATTAGCAATCAGCCCCAGCATTTT,CARSGAADISNQPQHF
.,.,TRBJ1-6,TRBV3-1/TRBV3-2,TGTGCCAGCAGCCGAAGTTCAGGGCAGAGCTCCTATAATTCACCCCTCCACTTT,CASSRSSGQSSYNSPLHF
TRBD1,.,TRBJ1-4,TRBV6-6,TGTGCCAGTAATAAAGGGGGCCCGAATGAAAAACTGTTTTTT,CASNKGGPNEKLFF
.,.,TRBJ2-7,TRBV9,TGTGCCAGCAGCCCCCGGGCAGGGGAGACCTACGAGCAGTACTTC,CASSPRAGETYEQYF
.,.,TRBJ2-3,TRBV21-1,TGTGCCAGCAGCAGAACTAGCGGGTGTTATATAGATACGCAGTATTTT,CASSRTSGCYIDTQYF
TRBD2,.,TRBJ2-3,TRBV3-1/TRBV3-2,TGTGCCAGCAGCCAAGTTTATTCTAGCGGGAGGGGACCAGATACGCAGTATTTT,CASSQVYSSGRGPDTQYF
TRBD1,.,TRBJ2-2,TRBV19,TGTGCCAGTAGTATAGACACAGGGGGCCACACCGGGGAGCTGTTTTTT,CASSIDTGGHTGELFF
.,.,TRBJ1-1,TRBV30,TGTGCCTGGAGTAAGGGTCTTTCGAACACTGAAGCTTTCTTT,CAWSKGLSNTEAFF
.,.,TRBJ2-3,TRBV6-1,TGTGCCAGCAGTGAAGGGCAAACAGATACGCAGTATTTT,CASSEGQTDTQYF
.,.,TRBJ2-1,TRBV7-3,TGTGCCAGCAGCTTACGGGACAAGCCCTACAATGAGCAGTTCTTC,CASSLRDKPYNEQFF
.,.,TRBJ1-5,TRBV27,TGTGCCAGCAGTTTAGTCGCCCCCCACAATCAGCCCCAGCATTTT,CASSLVAPHNQPQHF
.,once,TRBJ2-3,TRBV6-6,TGTGCCAGCAGTTTCCCCGGGACCTTTCGCGCAGATACGCAGTATTTT,CASSFPGTFRADTQYF
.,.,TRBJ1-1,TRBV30,TGTGCCTGGAACAAGGGGAAGCACACTGAAGCTTTCTTT,CAWNKGKHTEAFF
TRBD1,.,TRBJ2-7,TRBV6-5,TGTGCCAGCAGTACCGGGACAGTGACCTACGAGCAGTACTTC,CASSTGTVTYEQYF
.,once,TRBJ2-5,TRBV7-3,TGTGCCAGCAGCTTAAACGGGGGTTCCCAAGAGACCCAGTACTTC,CASSLNGGSQETQYF
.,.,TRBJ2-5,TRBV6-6,TGTGCCAGCAGCTATCTACAGGGAGGGGAGACCCAGTACTTC,CASSYLQGGETQYF
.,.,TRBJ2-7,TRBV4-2,TGTGCCAGCAGCCGGGCCGGGACTGAGACCTACGAGCAGTACTTC,CASSRAGTETYEQYF
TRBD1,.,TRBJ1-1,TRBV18,TGTGCCAGCTTGACAGGGCTGAACACTGAAGCTTTCTTT,CASLTGLNTEAFF
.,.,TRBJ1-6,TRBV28,TGTGCCAGCAGCCCACATAAGGCCCTCCACTTT,CASSPHKALHF
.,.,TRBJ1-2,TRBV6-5,TGTGCCAGCAGTTACTCTCGCATCGGTTATGGCTACACCTTC,CASSYSRIGYGYTF
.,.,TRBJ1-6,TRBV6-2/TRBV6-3,TGTGCCAGCAGTGACCGACACCAAGGGGTTCCCCTCCACTTT,CASSDRHQGVPLHF
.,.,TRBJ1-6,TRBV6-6,TGTGCCAGCAGAGAAACAGGCCCTAGTTCACCCCTCCACTTT,CASRETGPSSPLHF
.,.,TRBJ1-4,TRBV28,TGTGCCAGCAGTTTCCAGGGCCCTAATGAAAAACTGTTTTTT,CASSFQGPNEKLFF
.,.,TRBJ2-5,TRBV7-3,TGTGCCAGCAGCTTAACGCGATCAGCCCAAGAGACCCAGTACTTC,CASSLTRSAQETQYF
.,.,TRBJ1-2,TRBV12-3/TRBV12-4,TGTGCCAGCAGGTGGGGGGGGGATGGCTACACCTTC,CASRWGGDGYTF
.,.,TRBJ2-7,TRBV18,TGTGCCAGCTCACCAGGAGGGGGCGACTACGAGCAGTACTTC,CASSPGGGDYEQYF
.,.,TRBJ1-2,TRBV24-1,TGTGCCACCAGTGACGCCACGGACAGCACAGATGGCTACACCTTC,CATSDATDSTDGYTF
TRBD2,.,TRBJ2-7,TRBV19,TGTGCCATAACTATTATTCAGCGGGACTCCTACGAGCAGTACTTC,CAITIIQRDSYEQYF
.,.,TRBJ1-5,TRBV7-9,TGTGCCAGCAGCCAAGGGGCGAATCAGCCCCAGCATTTT,CASSQGANQPQHF
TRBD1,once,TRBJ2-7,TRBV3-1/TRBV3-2,TGTGCCAGCAGCCCTTACAGGGGGCTGTACGAGCAGTACTTC,CASSPYRGLYEQYF
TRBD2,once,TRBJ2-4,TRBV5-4,TGTGCCAGCAGCTTATCCCTAGCGGGAGGACCCAGAAACATTCAGTACTTC,CASSLSLAGGPRNIQYF
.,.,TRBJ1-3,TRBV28,TGTGCCAGCAGTGCCAGGGAGGGGCCCGGAAACACCATATATTTT,CASSAREGPGNTIYF
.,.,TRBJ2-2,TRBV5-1,TGCGCCAGCAGCTTGAAAGGAGCCGGGGAGCTGTTTTTT,CASSLKGAGELFF
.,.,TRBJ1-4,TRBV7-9,TGTGCCAGCAGCTTAGCGGGGGGATCCGGCGAAAAACTGTTTTTT,CASSLAGGSGEKLFF
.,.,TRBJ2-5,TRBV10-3,TGTGCCGTGCGTGCGGGGCAAGAGACCCAGTACTTC,CAVRAGQETQYF
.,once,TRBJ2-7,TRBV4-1,TGCGCCAGCAGCCAAGACCGGGACTCCGCGTACGAGCAGTACTTC,CASSQDRDSAYEQYF
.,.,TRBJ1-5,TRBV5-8,TGTGCCAGCAGCTTCACAGGATTTTATAGCAATCAGCCCCAGCATTTT,CASSFTGFYSNQPQHF